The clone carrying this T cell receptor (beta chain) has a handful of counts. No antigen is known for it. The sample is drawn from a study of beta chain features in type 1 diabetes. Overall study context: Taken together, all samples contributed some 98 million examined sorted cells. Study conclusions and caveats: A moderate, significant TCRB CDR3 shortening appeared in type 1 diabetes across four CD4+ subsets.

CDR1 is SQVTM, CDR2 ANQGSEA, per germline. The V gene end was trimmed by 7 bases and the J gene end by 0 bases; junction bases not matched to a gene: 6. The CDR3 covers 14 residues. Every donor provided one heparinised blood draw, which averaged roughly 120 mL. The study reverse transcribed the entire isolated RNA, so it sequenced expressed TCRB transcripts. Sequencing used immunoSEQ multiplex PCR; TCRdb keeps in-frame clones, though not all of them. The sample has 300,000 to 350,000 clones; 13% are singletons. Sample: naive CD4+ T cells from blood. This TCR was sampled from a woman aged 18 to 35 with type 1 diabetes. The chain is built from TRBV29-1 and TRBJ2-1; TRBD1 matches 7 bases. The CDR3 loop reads CSATRGTSYNEQFF. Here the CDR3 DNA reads TGCAGCGCTACCAGGGGGACCTCCTACAATGAGCAGTTCTTC.